The rows below give T cell receptor beta chains drawn from one sample of a study of T cells in localized non-small cell lung cancer. Sequencing was performed with immunoSEQ multiplex PCR; in TCRdb, only in-frame clones are kept and a portion is missing. Seen here are more than 15,000 clones, 70% to 90% observed once, and the top ten hold approximately 23%. The material sequenced was peripheral blood, taken before any cancer treatment. The receptor set was obtained from a male donor at least 60 years old with stage I lung adenocarcinoma. Each CDR3 is given with its conserved first and last residue.

v_call,j_call,cdr3_aa
TRBV4-3,TRBJ1-4,CASSQGWQGGEKLFF
TRBV6-6,TRBJ1-6,CASSSPGPLHF
TRBV29-1,TRBJ2-1,CSVGSGGGGNEQFF
TRBV28,TRBJ2-2,CASWTGAAGELFF
TRBV7-9,TRBJ1-2,CASSLSNNYGYTF
TRBV28,TRBJ2-3,CASSSSGPTDTQYF
TRBV28,TRBJ2-3,CASRRGGAGSTDTQYF
TRBV5-8,TRBJ2-2,CASSLLLWTGELFF
TRBV5-4,TRBJ2-6,CASSGLTRQSRANVLTF
TRBV2,TRBJ1-5,CASRLDQPQHF
TRBV6-5,TRBJ1-5,CASSYSPTGINQPQHF
TRBV7-9,TRBJ1-2,CASSKRTDPNYGYTF
TRBV28,TRBJ2-4,CASSRRENIQYF
TRBV7-4,TRBJ1-5,CASSSSGNQPQHF
TRBV29-1,TRBJ1-4,CSVGALGANEKLFF
TRBV20-1,TRBJ1-2,CSAPFNYGYTF
TRBV28,TRBJ2-5,CASRSRPRETQYF
TRBV7-2,TRBJ1-2,CASSPLQYRAHGYTF
TRBV4-1,TRBJ2-1,CASSQDPSGETWRAEQFF
TRBV6-6,TRBJ2-7,CASSSVYEQYF
TRBV18,TRBJ2-7,CASSPLQGGQNPYEQYF
TRBV7-9,TRBJ2-7,CASSPTPPGNQQYF
TRBV9,TRBJ1-4,CASSPRRGNEKLFF
TRBV6-5,TRBJ2-3,CASSSRLAAERDTQYF
TRBV19,TRBJ2-1,CASSIRLTRDEQFF
TRBV6-5,TRBJ1-5,CASSRTGNNQPQHF